This is a list of T cell receptor beta chains from one sample in a study of regulatory dendritic cells for organ transplantation. Their antigen targets remain unknown. The repertoire was sequenced with immunoSEQ multiplex PCR; TCRdb's copy has only in-frame clones and lacks some. In the table there are about 18,000 clones, roughly 80% of which are singletons. Sequencing was done on a sample of memory CD4+ T cells from blood cultured with regulatory dendritic cells. These receptors all stem from a human donor in good health. CDR3s include the opening cysteine and the closing phenylalanine or tryptophan. D genes are given only for firm matches. Some rows have no size entry. The others give once, few or many, or a class for an expanded clone.

abundance | j_gene | v_gene | d_gene | CDR3nt | CDR3aa
once | TRBJ2-5 | TRBV7-3 | - | TGTGCCAGCAGCTTAGGACCGGCTAATCAAAAGACCCAGTACTTC | CASSLGPANQKTQYF
once | TRBJ2-1 | TRBV7-6 | TRBD2 | TGTGCCAGCAGCCCAGTGGGACTAGCGGGAAATTGGGGTGAGCAGTTCTTC | CASSPVGLAGNWGEQFF
- | TRBJ2-3 | TRBV2 | TRBD2 | TGTGCCAGCAAGAGCGGCGGGGGGACAGATACGCAGTATTTT | CASKSGGGTDTQYF
- | TRBJ1-2 | TRBV5-6 | - | TGTGCCAGCCCCAACCCCATGAGCTACACCTTC | CASPNPMSYTF
- | TRBJ2-5 | TRBV5-4 | TRBD1 | TGTGCCAGCAGTAGACCGGGACAGGAATGGTCTAGGGGTGAGACCCAGTACTTC | CASSRPGQEWSRGETQYF
- | TRBJ2-5 | TRBV28 | - | TGTGCCAGCAGTCAAGGACAGAAACAAGAGACCCAGTACTTC | CASSQGQKQETQYF
- | TRBJ2-7 | TRBV28 | TRBD1 | TGTGCCAGCGGAGGACAGGGGTTATCCACCTTC | CASGGQGLSTF
- | TRBJ2-5 | TRBV6-5 | - | TGTGCCAGCAGTGAATTGGCGAGAGAAGAGACCCAGTACTTC | CASSELAREETQYF
- | TRBJ1-5 | TRBV7-3 | - | TGTGCCAGCAGCGGACAACAGGGTTATAGCAATCAGCCCCAGCATTTT | CASSGQQGYSNQPQHF
- | TRBJ1-2 | TRBV28 | - | TGTGCCAGCAGGGACGGACTTTCCTATGGCTACACCTTC | CASRDGLSYGYTF
- | TRBJ2-3 | TRBV6-6 | - | TGTGCCAGCAGTTACACGACAGATACGCAGTATTTT | CASSYTTDTQYF
few | TRBJ2-1 | TRBV6-4 | TRBD1 | TGTGCCAGCAGTGAGGGACAGGGCGCGAGTAATGAGCAGTTCTTC | CASSEGQGASNEQFF
- | TRBJ1-4 | TRBV19 | TRBD1 | TGTGCCAGTAGGACCAGGGGGCGCGACGAAAAACTGTTTTTT | CASRTRGRDEKLFF
- | TRBJ2-2 | TRBV19 | TRBD2 | TGTGCCAGTAGTCCCGAAGGGCTAGCGGGAACGTTCGCGAACACCGGGGAGCTGTTTTTT | CASSPEGLAGTFANTGELFF
few | TRBJ1-3 | TRBV2 | - | TGTGCCAGCAGTGGAGTGAGGTTGGGCGGAAACACCATATATTTT | CASSGVRLGGNTIYF
- | TRBJ2-3 | TRBV9 | - | TGTGCCAGCAGCGCCCGGGCCAGAGACACAGATACGCAGTATTTT | CASSARARDTDTQYF
- | TRBJ1-5 | TRBV19 | TRBD1 | TGTGCCAGTAGAGGGGGGACAGGCAATCAGCCCCAGCATTTT | CASRGGTGNQPQHF
- | TRBJ2-1 | TRBV7-3 | - | TGTGCCAGCAGCGACCTTAGAGGTGAGCAGTTCTTC | CASSDLRGEQFF
- | TRBJ2-5 | TRBV18 | - | TGTGCCAGCTCACCAAGAGTAGGGAAAGAGACCCAGTACTTC | CASSPRVGKETQYF
- | TRBJ2-1 | TRBV7-9 | - | TGTGCCAGCAGCTTAGCCGATAGCTCCTACAATGAGCAGTTCTTC | CASSLADSSYNEQFF
- | TRBJ2-6 | TRBV28 | - | TGTGCCAGCAGTTTAGGGGGGAGCGGGGCCAACGTCCTGACTTTC | CASSLGGSGANVLTF
- | TRBJ2-3 | TRBV5-8 | - | TGTGCCAGCAGCCTAACAGATACGCAGTATTTT | CASSLTDTQYF
- | TRBJ2-3 | TRBV7-6 | - | TGTGCCAGCAGCTTAGAAGGCGGCACAGATACGCAGTATTTT | CASSLEGGTDTQYF
- | TRBJ1-5 | TRBV28 | TRBD1 | TGTGCCAGCAGTTTTAGTGGAACAGGGGGTGAACGTCAGCCCCAGCATTTT | CASSFSGTGGERQPQHF
- | TRBJ2-3 | TRBV7-9 | - | TGTGCCAGCAGCACCCGACAGACAGATACGCAGTATTTT | CASSTRQTDTQYF
- | TRBJ2-2 | TRBV9 | - | TGTGCCAGCAGCCCAAACTTCGGGGAGCTGTTTTTT | CASSPNFGELFF
- | TRBJ1-1 | TRBV5-4 | TRBD1 | TGTGCCAGCAGCTTGCCATTGAGCCGGGACAGGGGGACTGAAGCTTTCTTT | CASSLPLSRDRGTEAFF
- | TRBJ2-4 | TRBV6-6 | - | TGTGCCAGCGACCCGGGGGCCAAAAACATTCAGTACTTC | CASDPGAKNIQYF
- | TRBJ2-7 | TRBV6-5 | TRBD1 | TGTGCCAGCAGATCAACAGGGGCGCAACTCGAGCAGTACTTC | CASRSTGAQLEQYF
once | TRBJ2-1 | TRBV7-3 | TRBD2 | TGTGCCAGCAGCTTAAATATTGGCGGGAGAATGAATGAGCAGTTCTTC | CASSLNIGGRMNEQFF
- | TRBJ2-3 | TRBV19 | TRBD2 | TGTGCCAGTAGTATCGCTAGCGGGGATACAGATACGCAGTATTTT | CASSIASGDTDTQYF
- | TRBJ1-3 | TRBV2 | - | TGTGCCAGCAGGACTACAGGGTACGGAAACACCATATATTTT | CASRTTGYGNTIYF
- | TRBJ1-5 | TRBV2 | TRBD1 | TGTGCCAGCAAATACGACAGGGGGGACAATCAGCCCCAGCATTTT | CASKYDRGDNQPQHF
- | TRBJ2-3 | TRBV2 | - | TGTGCCAGCAGTCCCACGGGTATTAGCACAGATACGCAGTATTTT | CASSPTGISTDTQYF
few | TRBJ2-3 | TRBV4-2 | TRBD2 | TGTGCCAGCAGCCAAGTCGAGACTAGCGGGGACGGGGCCACAGATACGCAGTATTTT | CASSQVETSGDGATDTQYF
- | TRBJ2-5 | TRBV27 | TRBD2 | TGTGCCAGCAGCCCTAGCGGGGGGCCACAAGAGACCCAGTACTTC | CASSPSGGPQETQYF
- | TRBJ2-6 | TRBV30 | - | TGTGCCTGGTCCCCTCGGGCAGATGGGGCCAACGTCCTGACTTTC | CAWSPRADGANVLTF
large | TRBJ1-1 | TRBV27 | - | TGTGCCAGCAGTTTATCACAGGGCAGTGAAGCTTTCTTT | CASSLSQGSEAFF
- | TRBJ2-2 | TRBV2 | - | TGTGCCAGCAGTTCTCCGGGTCACACGAACACCGGGGAGCTGTTTTTT | CASSSPGHTNTGELFF
- | TRBJ2-3 | TRBV27 | TRBD2 | TGTGCCAGCAGAACCGCTAGGAGCGGGAGATTTACAGATACGCAGTATTTT | CASRTARSGRFTDTQYF
- | TRBJ2-2 | TRBV19 | - | TGTGCCAGTCGAGGAGGACTGAACACCGGGGAGCTGTTTTTT | CASRGGLNTGELFF
- | TRBJ2-5 | TRBV6-5 | - | TGTGCCGCCGCCCCCCAGCAGACAGAGACCCAGTACTTC | CAAAPQQTETQYF
once | TRBJ1-4 | TRBV5-1 | - | TGCGCCAGCAGCGCCCAACAGGGTGGAGGGGAAAAACTGTTTTTT | CASSAQQGGGEKLFF
- | TRBJ2-7 | TRBV14 | - | TGTGCCAGCAGCCAATTGAGCGGGTACCCCTCCTACGAGCAGTACTTC | CASSQLSGYPSYEQYF
few | TRBJ2-5 | TRBV7-9 | TRBD1 | TGTGCCAGCAGCTTAGGTCGGTATCGCGGGGACAGGGGATCAGAGACCCAGTACTTC | CASSLGRYRGDRGSETQYF